This TCR beta chain was retrieved from a study of T-cell memory formation after mild COVID-19. A word on this clonotype: What it binds is unknown.

Losses at the gene ends were 6 bases for V and 2 bases for J; bases not matched to a gene: 5. This CDR3 is built from 17 residues. The germline V gene encodes CDR1 SGHDT and CDR2 YYEEEE. Using constant-segment primers, 5'RACE produced TCR alpha and TCR beta cDNA libraries carrying sample barcodes and UMIs. Using its own MiXCR run on the 5' RACE reads, TCRdb lists one record per CDR3 protein. This table holds over 70,000 distinct CDR3 sequences, about 12% found once. The study, taken as a whole, reports: CD4/CD8 balance held among clones contracting day 15 to 85, and later expanders leaned CD4+. Memory from before infection featured some responding clones, which suggests cross-reactive memory joined. Clones which contracted sat mainly in CM and EM if CD4+, and in EMRA if CD8+.

Sequenced material: PBMCs or a T cell subset sorted from them (not recorded which). V and J are TRBV5-6 and TRBJ2-1; 16 bases are a match to TRBD2. This TCR was sampled from an adult woman who had mild COVID-19 (a few samples of this study predate the infection). Cell type and time point are not known. CDR3 in amino acids: CASTGLAGGLTYNEQFF. CDR3 sequence (DNA): TGTGCCAGCACGGGACTAGCGGGAGGGCTCACCTACAATGAGCAGTTCTTC.